The 14 T cell receptor beta chains below come from one sample, sequenced in a study of shared clonotypes between healthy human individuals. Here immunoSEQ multiplex PCR was the method, and the copy in TCRdb shows in-frame clones only, minus some. The table has more than 400,000 clones, more than 75% seen once. The sample was PBMCs. Receptor source: a woman aged 40 to 50 in good health. Some clones in this sample may be carry-over from other donors' samples.

This clone has just one count. The genes are TRBV4-3 and TRBJ2-1, with TRBD2 matching 11 bases. Germline V gene lookup returns CDR1 LGHNA and CDR2 YSLEER. The CDR3 has 16 amino acids. Losses at the gene ends were 4 bases for V and 5 bases for J; bases not matched to a gene: 7. CDR3 region: CASSLEGLAADNEQFF. In DNA form, the CDR3 reads TGCGCCAGCAGCCTAGAGGGACTAGCGGCCGACAATGAGCAGTTCTTC.

V and J are TRBV5-1 and TRBJ2-2; D remains ambiguous. From germline, CDR1 is SGHRS and CDR2 YFSETQ. V lost 2 bases and J lost 6, with 5 bases in between. There are 12 residues in the CDR3. The CDR3 is CASSFGSGELFF. The CDR3 nucleotides read TGCGCCAGCAGCTTCGGTTCCGGGGAGCTGTTTTTT.

The chain recombines TRBV9 with TRBJ2-1, with 7 nucleotides matching TRBD2. Germline CDR1 and CDR2: SGDLS and YYNGEE. Trimming at V came to 0 bases and at J to 4 bases, leaving 1 base not matched to a gene. The CDR3 spans 14 residues. CDR3 DNA sequence: TGTGCCAGCAGCGTAGGGACTAGATACAATGAGCAGTTCTTC. Translated, it gives CASSVGTRYNEQFF.

V usage is TRBV6-1 and J usage is TRBJ1-1; D might be TRBD1 (6 bases). CDR1 and CDR2 (germline): MNHNS, SASEGT. The V and J ends lost 5 bases and 1 base respectively, with 8 bases between them. CDR3 length: 13 amino acids. The CDR3 coding sequence is TGTGCCAGCAGTAAAGGGGGGAACACTGAAGCTTTCTTT. Translated: CASSKGGNTEAFF.

The chain carries TRBV7-2 and TRBJ2-7; 7 bases fit TRBD1. The CDR3 has 14 amino acids. Trimming took 6 bases from V and 5 from J; bases not matched to a gene: 10. From germline, CDR1 is SGHTA and CDR2 FQGNSA. The CDR3 sequence is CASRVSGQPDEQYF. In DNA form, the CDR3 reads TGTGCCAGCAGAGTCTCGGGACAGCCCGACGAGCAGTACTTC.

The chain combines TRBV5-4 with TRBJ2-3; no clear D. The germline V gene encodes CDR1 SGHNT and CDR2 YYREEE (reference sequence). Trimming left V 2 bases short and J 3 bases short, with 10 bases between. This CDR3 region has 14 residues. DNA for the CDR3: TGTGCCAGCAGCTTAGCTGGGCCGACAGATACGCAGTATTTT. Its translation: CASSLAGPTDTQYF.

This chain connects TRBV28 to TRBJ2-4; D tentatively fits TRBD1 or TRBD2 (5 bases each). The CDR3 has 14 residues. In germline, CDR1 is MDHEN, CDR2 SYDVKM. Between the trimmed V and J ends, which lost 11 bases and 6 bases, there was a span of 20 bases. In DNA, the CDR3 is TGTGCCCACAATCGTGGGGCGGGCGTAAACATTCAGTACTTC. Residues: CAHNRGAGVNIQYF.

This clone was seen a single time. The genes are TRBV5-6 and TRBJ2-7, with TRBD2 matching 11 bases. The V gene end was trimmed by 3 bases and the J gene end by 2 bases; junction bases not matched to a gene: 4. This CDR3 contains 15 residues. The germline gives CDR1 SGHDT, CDR2 YYEEEE. CDR3 in DNA: TGTGCCAGCAGCTCCATTAGCGGGAGGGCCTACGAGCAGTACTTC. This codes for CASSSISGRAYEQYF.

This chain uses TRBV7-3 with TRBJ2-1; either TRBD1 or TRBD2 may fit D (5 bases each). CDR1 is SGHTA, CDR2 FQGTGA, per germline. V lost 0 bases, J lost 1 base, and 10 bases lay in between. The CDR3 runs 16 residues. This CDR3 reads CASSLTGTHSYNEQFF. For the CDR3, the DNA is TGTGCCAGCAGCTTAACCGGGACGCATTCCTACAATGAGCAGTTCTTC.

This sequence joins TRBV18 and TRBJ2-7, with D possibly being TRBD2 (5 bases). The germline V gene encodes CDR1 KGHSH and CDR2 LQKENI. The CDR3 loop spans 12 amino acids. Trimming removed 3 bases at V and 5 bases at J, with 8 bases between. CDR3 DNA: TGTGCCAGCTCACCGGGAGCTAACGAGCAGTACTTC. It encodes CASSPGANEQYF. Complete variable domain (other parts from reference TRBV18 and TRBJ2-7): NAGVMQNPRHLVRRRGQEARLRCSPMKGHSHVYWYRQLPEEGLKFMVYLQKENIIDESGMPKERFSAEFPKEGPSILRIQQVVRGDSAAYFCASSPGANEQYFGPGTRLTVT.

As to this clone: Because the CDR3 is missing its conserved closing phenylalanine or tryptophan, this is likely a read error. J is TRBJ1-6 and V is TRBV30, with D possibly being TRBD1 (5 bases). Germline assignment: CDR1 GTSNPN and CDR2 SVGIG (reference sequence). CDR3 size: 13 residues. Deletions cut 0 bases from V and 9 bases from J, with 9 bases between. The DNA of the CDR3 is TGTGCCTGGAGTGTAGGGGTAGGTTCACCCCTCCACTCT. Protein product: CAWSVGVGSPLHS.

A remark on this clone: Other DNA sequences of this sample code for an identical CDR3. This rearrangement joins TRBV27 to TRBJ1-4, with D uncertain. From germline, CDR1 is MNHEY and CDR2 SMNVEV (reference sequence). This CDR3 contains 13 residues. Trimming pared 3 bases from V and 7 bases from J, leaving 9 bases between. This chain's CDR3 is CASSFSGFEKLFF. CDR3 nucleotide sequence: TGTGCCAGCAGTTTTTCGGGTTTTGAAAAACTGTTTTTT.

The table lists this clone with a few counts. The chain carries TRBV7-9 and TRBJ1-1; no definite D call. This CDR3 has 13 residues. The germline gives CDR1 SEHNR, CDR2 FQNEAQ (reference sequence). Between the trimmed V and J ends, which lost 3 bases and 6 bases, there was a span of 11 bases. CDR3 sequence (DNA): TGTGCCAGCAGCTTTCTCGGGTGGGCTGAAGCTTTCTTT. Protein: CASSFLGWAEAFF.

This clone has a single count. At one end, the junction sequence differs from germline, possibly due to a read error. The CDR3: CVSSPGTRDYEQYF. The CDR3 nucleotides read TGTGTCAGCTCCCCAGGGACTAGAGACTACGAGCAGTACTTC. This sequence joins TRBV18 and TRBJ2-7; TRBD2 aligns across 8 bases. Germline CDR1 KGHSH, CDR2 LQKENI. This CDR3 region has 14 residues.